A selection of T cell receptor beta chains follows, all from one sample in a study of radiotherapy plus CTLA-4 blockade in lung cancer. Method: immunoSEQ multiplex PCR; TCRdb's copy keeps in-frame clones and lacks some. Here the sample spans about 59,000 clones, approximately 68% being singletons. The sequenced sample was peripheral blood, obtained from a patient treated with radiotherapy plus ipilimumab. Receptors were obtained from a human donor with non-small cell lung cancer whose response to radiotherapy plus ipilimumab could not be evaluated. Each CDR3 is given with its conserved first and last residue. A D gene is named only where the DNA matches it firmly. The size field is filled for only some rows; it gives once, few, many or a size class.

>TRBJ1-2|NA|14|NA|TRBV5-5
TGTGCCAGCAGCTTGGAACAGTTCAACTATGGCTACACCTTC
CASSLEQFNYGYTF
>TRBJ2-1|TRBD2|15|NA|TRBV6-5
TGTGCCAGCAGTTACATGGTAGCGGGAGTAAATGAGCAGTTCTTC
CASSYMVAGVNEQFF
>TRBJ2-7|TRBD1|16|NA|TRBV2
TGTGCCAGCACCAAGTTAACCGGGACAGGGTCCTACGAGCAGTACTTC
CASTKLTGTGSYEQYF
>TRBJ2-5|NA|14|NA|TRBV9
TGTGCCAGCAGCGTAGGACTTTCGGCAGAGACCCAGTACTTC
CASSVGLSAETQYF
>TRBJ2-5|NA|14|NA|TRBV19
TGTGCCAGTAGTATAGATAGGGCGGGAACCACAACATACTTC
CASSIDRAGTTTYF
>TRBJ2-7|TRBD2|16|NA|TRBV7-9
TGTGCCAGCAGCCTCGGCCCAGCGGGGGGTTCCTACGAGCAGTACTTC
CASSLGPAGGSYEQYF
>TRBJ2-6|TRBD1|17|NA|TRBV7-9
TGTGCCAGCAGCAGGGACAGGGGATTACCTGGGGCCAACGTCCTGACTTTC
CASSRDRGLPGANVLTF
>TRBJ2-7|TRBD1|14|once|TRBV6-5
TGTGCCAGCAGCCTTCTACAGGGGACCTACGAGCAGTACTTC
CASSLLQGTYEQYF
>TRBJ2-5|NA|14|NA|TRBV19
TGTGCCAGTAGTATTCAGGGGGGAGACGAGACCCAGTACTTC
CASSIQGGDETQYF
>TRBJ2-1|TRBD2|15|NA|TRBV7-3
TGTGCCAGCAGCTCGTCCCCTGGGACTAGCCATGAGCAGTTCTTC
CASSSSPGTSHEQFF
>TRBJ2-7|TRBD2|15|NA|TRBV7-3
TGTGCCAGCAGCGCAAGCGGGGGCAGCTCCTACGAGCAGTACTTC
CASSASGGSSYEQYF
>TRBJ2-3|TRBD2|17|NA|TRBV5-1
TGCGCCAGCAGCTTGGCGAGGAGCGGGGATAGCACAGATACGCAGTATTTT
CASSLARSGDSTDTQYF
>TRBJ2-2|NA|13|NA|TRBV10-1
TGCGCCAGCAGTGGCGGGGTCCCCGGGGAGCTGTTTTTT
CASSGGVPGELFF
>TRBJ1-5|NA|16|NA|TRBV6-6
TGTGCCACCCAGACAGTTTCAGCGTATAGCAATCAGCCCCAGCATTTT
CATQTVSAYSNQPQHF
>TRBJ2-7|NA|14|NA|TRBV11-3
TGTGCCAGCAGCTTACGGGGACTCTATAACGAGCAGTACTTC
CASSLRGLYNEQYF
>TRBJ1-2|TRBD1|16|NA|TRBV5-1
TGCGCCAGCAGCTATGATCCGGGACAGGGGAACTATGGCTACACCTTC
CASSYDPGQGNYGYTF
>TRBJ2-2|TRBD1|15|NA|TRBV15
TGTGCCACCCCCAGGACAGGGCTAACCACCGGGGAGCTGTTTTTT
CATPRTGLTTGELFF
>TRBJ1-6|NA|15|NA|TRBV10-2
TGCGCCAGCAGTGAGCTTAGGGGAGGGGGTTCACCCCTCCACTTT
CASSELRGGGSPLHF
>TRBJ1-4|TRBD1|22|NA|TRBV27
TGTGCCAGCAGTTTATCCCCTAAGCTCGGACAGGGCCCCTTCGCAACTAATGAAAAACTGTTTTTT
CASSLSPKLGQGPFATNEKLFF
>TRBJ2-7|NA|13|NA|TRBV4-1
TGCGCCAGCAGCCTGAGAGACAGCTACGAGCAGTACTTC
CASSLRDSYEQYF
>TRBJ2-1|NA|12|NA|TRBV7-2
TGTGCCAGCGGGAGGAGTTACAATGAGCAGTTCTTC
CASGRSYNEQFF
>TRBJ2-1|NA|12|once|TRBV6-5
TGTGCCAGCAGCACTGAGCGCAATGAGCAGTTCTTC
CASSTERNEQFF
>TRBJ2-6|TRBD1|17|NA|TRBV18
TGTGCCAGCTCATACGGACAGGGGGCGTCTGGGGCCAACGTCCTGACTTTC
CASSYGQGASGANVLTF
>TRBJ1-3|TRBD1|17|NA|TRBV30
TGTGCCTGGAGTGCCCTGGGACAGGGGGCTATTGGAAACACCATATATTTT
CAWSALGQGAIGNTIYF
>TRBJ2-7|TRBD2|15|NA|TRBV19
TGTGCCAGTAGTATAGGGCTAGCGGGAGTCAACGAGCAGTACTTC
CASSIGLAGVNEQYF
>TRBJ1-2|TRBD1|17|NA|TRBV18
TGTGCCAGCTCACCGGCCAATACAGGGGGCGTGTCTGCTGGCTACACCTTC
CASSPANTGGVSAGYTF
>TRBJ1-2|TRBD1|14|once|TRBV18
TGTGCCAGCTCACAGCGACAGGGGGCGGATGGCTACACCTTC
CASSQRQGADGYTF
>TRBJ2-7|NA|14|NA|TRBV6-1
TGTGCCAGCAGTGAACTGGACAGTTCCTACGAGCAGTACTTC
CASSELDSSYEQYF
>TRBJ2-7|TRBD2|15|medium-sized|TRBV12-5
TGTGCTAGTGGTTCGGGACTAGCGAACGTCTACGAGCAGTACTTC
CASGSGLANVYEQYF
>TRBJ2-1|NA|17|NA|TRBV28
TGTGCCAGCAGTCTACCGCCCATCGGACAGTCCTACAATGAGCAGTTCTTC
CASSLPPIGQSYNEQFF
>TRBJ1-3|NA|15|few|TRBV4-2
TGTGCCAGCAGCGGGACTATCAGCTCTGGAAACACCATATATTTT
CASSGTISSGNTIYF